This T cell receptor (beta chain) was identified in a study of blood T cell repertoires in COVID-19. Overall study context: Sites across the United States, Italy and Spain contributed samples from acute and convalescent COVID-19. The analysed material was cDNA or gDNA that came from T cells, B-cell-depleted T cells, or PBMCs.

Germline-derived CDR1 and CDR2 are KGHSH and LQKENI. Trimming stripped 4 bases from V and 4 bases from J, with 10 bases between. The CDR3 consists of 13 residues. Original analysis: Reference gene primer amplification gave nucleated cell count estimates. Using immunoSEQ multiplex PCR, the repertoire was profiled, and TCRdb retains in-frame clones only, with some absent. Clone size and V and J calls were adopted from that table, with D and trimming inferred from the DNA. Of 150,000 to 200,000 clones in the sample, more than 75% are singletons; the top ten hold 18%. This receptor was taken from a man in his sixties with active or convalescent COVID-19. The material sequenced was peripheral blood. J is TRBJ1-1 and V is TRBV18; D not resolved. The DNA for the CDR3 is TGTGCCAGCTCACACACAGTATCCACTGAAGCTTTCTTT. Protein product: CASSHTVSTEAFF.